The source of this T cell receptor beta chain is a study of T cell responses to AZD1222 COVID-19 vaccine. About the study: Second-dose intervals of approximately 4 or approximately 12 weeks were pooled. Study-wide points: Increased Spike-specific TCR breadth and depth were observed after two AZD1222 doses. Donors were chiefly white British, with a greater number of females, and clonal diversity was perhaps underestimated. Just a handful of AZD1222 recipients were seropositive at baseline.

A word on this clone: Its antigen remains unidentified.

Profiled with immunoSEQ multiplex PCR; TCRdb holds only in-frame clones, not every one. Counted here are around 100,000 clones, around 87% occurring once; the ten biggest clones make up around 8%. The CDR3 totals 13 residues. V dropped 6 bases and J dropped 8 bases, with 13 bases sitting between them. Germline V gene sequence: CDR1 MNHNY, CDR2 SVGAGI (reference sequence). V usage is TRBV6-6 and J usage is TRBJ1-4, with D unresolved. The specimen was peripheral blood, collected on day 0 of AZD1222 vaccination. This receptor was obtained from an adult in good health. The chain's CDR3 is CASSTGPWEKLFF. CDR3 nucleotides: TGTGCCAGCAGCACCGGACCGTGGGAAAAACTGTTTTTT.